This entry lists 7 T cell receptor beta chains sequenced from one sample in a study of early T cells in non-severe SARS-CoV-2 infection. TCRdb redid the calling of the 5' RACE reads with MiXCR, one entry per CDR3 protein. The sample records some 89,000 distinct CDR3 sequences, approximately 9.9% being singletons. The specimen was whole blood, collected at baseline. Every receptor here comes from an adult who was a healthcare worker with PCR-confirmed SARS-CoV-2 infection or an uninfected control (not recorded which).

This clonotype has a handful of counts. CDR3 bases: TGTGCCAGCAGTTACTCTGTGACAGAGTCCTACGAGCAGTACTTC. Its protein is CASSYSVTESYEQYF. The chain recombines TRBV6-5 with TRBJ2-7, with D perhaps TRBD1 (5 bases). The V gene's germline CDR1 is MNHEY and CDR2 SVGAGI. This CDR3 spans 15 amino acids. Trimming shortened V by 0 bases and J by 1 base, and 10 bases separated the two germline ends.

This clonotype was detected a few times. The chain carries TRBV2 and TRBJ2-7, with D perhaps matching TRBD2 (5 bases). This CDR3 region has 15 residues. V lost 4 bases and J 2 bases, leaving 15 bases between the germline ends. Germline assignment: CDR1 SNHLY and CDR2 FYNNEI. CDR3 protein: CASSGSEGSAYEQYF. CDR3 nucleotide sequence: TGTGCCAGCAGTGGGTCAGAAGGGAGTGCCTACGAGCAGTACTTC.

This clonotype occurred many times. V and J are TRBV7-9 and TRBJ2-1; D remains unclear. Trimming took off 5 bases at V and 4 bases at J, with 21 bases between the two ends. Germline CDR1 SEHNR, CDR2 FQNEAQ (reference sequence). The CDR3 covers 17 residues. The DNA of the CDR3 is TGTGCCAGCAGCCCCCCGCGTCGGGCCTCCGGGTACAATGAGCAGTTCTTC. Its protein product is CASSPPRRASGYNEQFF.

V usage is TRBV6-2 or TRBV6-3 and J usage is TRBJ1-5; D call uncertain. Germline assignment: CDR1 MNHEY and CDR2 SVGEGT. V lost 2 bases to trimming and J lost 2 bases, with 10 bases between them. CDR3 length equals 15 residues. The DNA of the CDR3 is TGTGCCAGCAGTTACGCAGTTGTAGGCAATCAGCCCCAGCATTTT. Translated, it gives CASSYAVVGNQPQHF.

This clonotype appeared a few times. This chain connects TRBV3-1 to TRBJ2-6; D is perhaps TRBD1 (7 bases). Germline V gene sequence: CDR1 LGHDT, CDR2 YNNKEL (reference sequence). CDR3 length equals 15 residues. V was cut by 7 bases and J by 0 bases, with 10 bases left in between. The CDR3 region is CASTQGGSGANVLTF. The CDR3 bases are TGTGCCAGCACCCAGGGGGGCTCTGGGGCCAACGTCCTGACTTTC.

CDR3 in DNA: TGTGCCAGCAGCGTGGGACTAGCTTCCTACAATGAGCAGTTCTTC. This codes for CASSVGLASYNEQFF. This sequence joins TRBV7-6 and TRBJ2-1, with 9 bases fitting TRBD2. In germline, CDR1 is SGHVS, CDR2 FNYEAQ. V trimming: 5 bases; J trimming: 1 base; junction bases outside the gene matches: 3. The length of the CDR3 is 15 residues. Drawing the rest from reference TRBV7-6 and TRBJ2-1, the complete variable domain is GAGVSQSPRYKVTKRGQDVALRCDPISGHVSLYWYRQALGQGPEFLTYFNYEAQQDKSGLPNDRFSAERPEGSISTLTIQRTEQRDSAMYRCASSVGLASYNEQFFGPGTRLTVL.

This clonotype was seen a few times. This rearrangement joins TRBV30 to TRBJ1-2, with a tentative D call TRBD1 (6 bases). This CDR3 has 17 amino acids. The germline V and J ends were trimmed by 0 bases and 1 base, with 18 bases remaining between them. Germline values: CDR1 GTSNPN, CDR2 SVGIG (reference sequence). CDR3: CAWSVPSVDRINYGYTF. The DNA of the CDR3 is TGTGCCTGGAGTGTACCCTCCGTTGACAGGATTAACTATGGCTACACCTTC.